This paragraph reports one TCR beta chain. Between roughly 17 and 31 mg of unsorted bulk tissue served as the source from which RNA and DNA were co-extracted. This sample was taken from a study of tumor-infiltrating lymphocytes in primary liver carcinoma. The CDR3 covers 17 residues. V lost 10 bases to trimming and J lost 0 bases; unmatched junction nucleotides: 14. Germline CDR1 and CDR2: SGHAT and FQNNGV. A primer in the constant region served to generate TCR beta cDNA from roughly 550 ng of total RNA. It was through three nested multiplex PCR rounds of slightly modified ARM-PCR that TCR beta libraries arose. With TRBV1-TRBV30 forward primers and a C-beta reverse primer, the first two PCR rounds were run for approximately 10 cycles each. TCRdb used MiXCR to reprocess the multiplex PCR reads, holding one entry per CDR3 protein. The sample has over 25,000 distinct CDR3 sequences; 78% are singletons.

This TCR was recovered from a man in his forties with primary liver carcinoma and hepatitis B virus infection. The sample taken for sequencing was liver tumor tissue from sampling region 3. Subset meaning: tumor region T3, left-lateral pole. V usage is TRBV11-2 and J usage is TRBJ2-1, with 8 bases aligning to TRBD2. The DNA for the CDR3 is TGTGCCAATAGCTCCATTTATAGCGGGGTCTCCTACAATGAGCAGTTCTTC. This translates into CANSSIYSGVSYNEQFF.